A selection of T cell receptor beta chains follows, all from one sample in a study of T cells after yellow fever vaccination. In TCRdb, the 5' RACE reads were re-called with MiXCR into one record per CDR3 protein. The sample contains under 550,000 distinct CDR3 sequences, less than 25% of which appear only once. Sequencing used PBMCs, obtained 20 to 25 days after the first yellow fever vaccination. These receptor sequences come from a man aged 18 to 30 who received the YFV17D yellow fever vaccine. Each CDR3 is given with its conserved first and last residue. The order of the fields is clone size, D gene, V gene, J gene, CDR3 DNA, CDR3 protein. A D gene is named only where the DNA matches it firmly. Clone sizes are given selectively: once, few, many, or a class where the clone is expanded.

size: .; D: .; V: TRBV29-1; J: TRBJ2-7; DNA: TGCAGCGTTGAAACGGAGGCGGAAAATACCTACGAGCAGTACTTC; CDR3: CSVETEAENTYEQYF
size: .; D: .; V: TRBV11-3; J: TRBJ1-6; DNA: TGTGCCAGCAGCTCCGGGGGTGCTGGGTCACCCCTCCACTTT; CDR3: CASSSGGAGSPLHF
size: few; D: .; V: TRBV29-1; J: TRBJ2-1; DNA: TGCAGCGTTGAGGGTCGGAGCTCCTACAATGAGCAGTTCTTC; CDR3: CSVEGRSSYNEQFF
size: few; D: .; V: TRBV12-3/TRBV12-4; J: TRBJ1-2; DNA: TGTGCCAGCAGTTTTTCGAGCTATGGCTACACCTTC; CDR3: CASSFSSYGYTF
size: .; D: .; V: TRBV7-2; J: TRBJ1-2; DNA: TGTGCCAGCAGCTTAGGATGGGCAAACTATGGCTACACCTTC; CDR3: CASSLGWANYGYTF
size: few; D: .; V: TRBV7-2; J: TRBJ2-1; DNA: TGTGCCAGCAGCTTAAGTCACGGGGTCTACAATGAGCAGTTCTTC; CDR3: CASSLSHGVYNEQFF
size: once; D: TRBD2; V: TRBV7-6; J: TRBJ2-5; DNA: TGTGCCAGCAACCCCACGGGGGGGGATGGGACCCAGTACTTC; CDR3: CASNPTGGDGTQYF
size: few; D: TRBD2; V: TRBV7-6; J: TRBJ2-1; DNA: TGTGCCAGCAGCCCCCAAGCGGGGGGTCAGCAGTTCTTC; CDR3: CASSPQAGGQQFF
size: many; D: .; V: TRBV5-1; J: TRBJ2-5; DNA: TGCGCCAGCAGCTTGCATGACCCACTTTGGGGGACCCAGTACTTC; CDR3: CASSLHDPLWGTQYF
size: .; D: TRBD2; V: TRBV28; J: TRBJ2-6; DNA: TGTGCCAGCAGTCGACTAGCGGGGACGCCTATCTCTGGGGCCAACGTCCTGACTTTC; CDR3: CASSRLAGTPISGANVLTF
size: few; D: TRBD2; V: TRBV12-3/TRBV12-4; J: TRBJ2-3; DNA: TGTGCCAGCAGTCCGGTTGGCGGGGGGGTCGCAGATACGCAGTATTTT; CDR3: CASSPVGGGVADTQYF
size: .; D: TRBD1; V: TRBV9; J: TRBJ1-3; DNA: TGTGCCAGCAGCCCGACAGGGAAGTCTGGAAACACCATATATTTT; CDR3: CASSPTGKSGNTIYF
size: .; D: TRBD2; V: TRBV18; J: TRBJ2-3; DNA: TGTGCCAGCTCACCCTTAGCGGGGGTGGCAGATACGCAGTATTTT; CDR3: CASSPLAGVADTQYF
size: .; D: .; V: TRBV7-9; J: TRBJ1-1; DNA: TGTGCCAGCAGCACGATAGGGATGAATACTGAAGCTTTCTTT; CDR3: CASSTIGMNTEAFF
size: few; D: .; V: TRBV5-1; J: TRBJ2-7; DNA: TGCGCCAGCAGCTTGAGCGGCATCAACGAGCAGTACTTC; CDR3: CASSLSGINEQYF
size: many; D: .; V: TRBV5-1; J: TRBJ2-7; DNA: TGCGCCAGCAGCTTGGGGGACTCCTCCTACGAGCAGTACTTC; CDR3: CASSLGDSSYEQYF
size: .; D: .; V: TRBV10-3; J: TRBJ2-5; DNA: TGTGCCATCAGTGAGGCCAACGAAGAGACCCAGTACTTC; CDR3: CAISEANEETQYF
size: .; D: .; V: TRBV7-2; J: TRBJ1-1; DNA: TGTGCCAGCAGCTTAGCCCCAGAGTACACTGAAGCTTTCTTT; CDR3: CASSLAPEYTEAFF
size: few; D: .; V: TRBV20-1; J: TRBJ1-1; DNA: TGCAGTGCTAGCCAGCCGGGGGGGAACACTGAAGCTTTCTTT; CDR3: CSASQPGGNTEAFF
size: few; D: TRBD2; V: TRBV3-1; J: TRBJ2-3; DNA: TGTGCCAGCAGCAGACTAGCGTCCCAGGGAGATACGCAGTATTTT; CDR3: CASSRLASQGDTQYF
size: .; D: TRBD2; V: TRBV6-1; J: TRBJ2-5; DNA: TGTGCCAGCGGGAGGGAAGCGGGGGTCTATGAGACCCAGTACTTC; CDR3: CASGREAGVYETQYF
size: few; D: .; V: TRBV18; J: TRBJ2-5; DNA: TGTGCCAGCTCTCTTGTCGCATTTGAGACCCAGTACTTC; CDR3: CASSLVAFETQYF
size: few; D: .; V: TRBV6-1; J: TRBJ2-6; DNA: TGTGCCAGCAGGTTTGCTTCTGGGGCCAACGTCCTGACTTTC; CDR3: CASRFASGANVLTF
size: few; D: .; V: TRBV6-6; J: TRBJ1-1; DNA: TGTGCCAGCAACCCTTTCAACACTGAAGCTTTCTTT; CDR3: CASNPFNTEAFF
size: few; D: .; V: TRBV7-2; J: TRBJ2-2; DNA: TGTGCCAGCAGCCACCTTATGGGCGCGAACACCGGGGAGCTGTTTTTT; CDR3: CASSHLMGANTGELFF